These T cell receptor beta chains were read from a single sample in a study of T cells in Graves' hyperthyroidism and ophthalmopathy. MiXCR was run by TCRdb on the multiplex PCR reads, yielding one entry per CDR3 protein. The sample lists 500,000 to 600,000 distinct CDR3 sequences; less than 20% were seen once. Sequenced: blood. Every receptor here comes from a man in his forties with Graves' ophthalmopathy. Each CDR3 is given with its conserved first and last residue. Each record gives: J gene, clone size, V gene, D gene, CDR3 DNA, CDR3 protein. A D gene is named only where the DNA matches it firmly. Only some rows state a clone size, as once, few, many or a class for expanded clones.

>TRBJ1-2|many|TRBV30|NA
TGTGCCTGGGGGGACGGATTTAACTATGGCTACACCTTC
CAWGDGFNYGYTF
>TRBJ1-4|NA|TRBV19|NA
TGTGCCAGTAGTATACAGAGTAATGAAAAACTGTTTTTT
CASSIQSNEKLFF
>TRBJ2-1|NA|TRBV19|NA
TGTGCCAGTAGTATGTTTAACAATGAGCAGTTCTTC
CASSMFNNEQFF
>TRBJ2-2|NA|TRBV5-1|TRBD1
TGCGCCAGCAGCTTGGCACAGGGGGCCGTCGGGGAGCTGGTTTTT
CASSLAQGAVGELVF
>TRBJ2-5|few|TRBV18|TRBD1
TGTGCCAGCTCACCAGGACAGGCTAAAGAGACCCAGTACTTC
CASSPGQAKETQYF
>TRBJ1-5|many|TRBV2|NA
TGTGCCAGCTGTTGGCAGGCAGGGGGCAATCAGCCCCAGCATTTT
CASCWQAGGNQPQHF
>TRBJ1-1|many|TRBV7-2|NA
TGTGCCAGCAGCTTAGCGTTTTTAACCTTGAGGACTGAAGCTTTCTTT
CASSLAFLTLRTEAFF
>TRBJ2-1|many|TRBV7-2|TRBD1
TGTGCCAGCAGCTTAGAGGACAGGGTTGACAATGAGCAGTTCTTC
CASSLEDRVDNEQFF
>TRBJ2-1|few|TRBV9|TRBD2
TGTGCCAGCAGCGTAGAAGGGACTAGCAATTACAATGAGCAGTTCTTC
CASSVEGTSNYNEQFF
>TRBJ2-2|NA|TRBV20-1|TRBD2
TGCAGTGCTAGCGGGGGGGCCGGGGAGCTGTTTTTT
CSASGGAGELFF
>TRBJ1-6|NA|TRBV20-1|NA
TGCAGTGCTAGAGAGTGGCCAGGGACGTCCAATTCACCCCTCCACTTT
CSAREWPGTSNSPLHF
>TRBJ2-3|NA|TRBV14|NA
TGTGCCAGCAGCCAGGACAGCGTACGCACAGATACGCAGTATTTT
CASSQDSVRTDTQYF
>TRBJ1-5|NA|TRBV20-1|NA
TGCAGTGCTAGCCCTTCTCTAGCGTCCGTGCATTTT
CSASPSLASVHF
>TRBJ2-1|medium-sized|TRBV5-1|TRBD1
TGCGCCAGCAGCCTCGGGACAGGGGTCAACAATGAGCAGTTCTTC
CASSLGTGVNNEQFF
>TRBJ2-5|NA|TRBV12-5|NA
TGTGCTAGTGGTTTGTCCGAGGGGGAGACCCAGTACTTC
CASGLSEGETQYF
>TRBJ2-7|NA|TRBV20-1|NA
TGCAGTGCTAGAGATCTGGGGTACGAGCAGTACTTC
CSARDLGYEQYF
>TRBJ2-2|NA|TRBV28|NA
TGTGCCAGCAGTTTTCGGGCGACTACCGGGGAGCTGTTTTTT
CASSFRATTGELFF
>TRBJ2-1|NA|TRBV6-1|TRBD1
TGTGCCAGCAGTGAACCCCCCCACAGGGGGGCATACAATGAGCAGTTCTTC
CASSEPPHRGAYNEQFF
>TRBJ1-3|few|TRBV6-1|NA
TGTGCCAGCAGTGAGGGGGACGGACTCTCTGGAAACACCATATATTTT
CASSEGDGLSGNTIYF